This TCR beta chain comes out of a study of T cell repertoires in cytomegalovirus infection. As for the study in general: Based on public TCR beta signatures, there were indications of CMV infection and of a matching HLA type.

Broader study findings: Frequencies of public TCR beta families were cumulated, and this identified carriers of CMV plus the relevant HLA. HLA-C-restricted CMV-specific TCR beta clonotypes prevailed in the ex vivo response.

This clonotype was detected many times. Its antigen is undetermined. In TCRdb, the reads were re-called with MiXCR into one record per CDR3 protein. The sample lists around 900,000 distinct CDR3 sequences, roughly 30% seen once, with around an eighth in the top ten. The germline CDR1 and CDR2 sequences are SGHVS and FQNEAQ. The junction had 15 bases not matched to a gene; V was cut back by 5 bases and J by 6 bases. This CDR3 is built from 17 residues. The clonotype comes from a human donor in good health (CMV status not recorded). Some clones in this sample may be carry-over from other donors' samples. The chain employs TRBV7-8 and TRBJ2-3; TRBD2 matches at 9 bases. Specimen: cultured CD8+ T cells from PBMCs, collected from culture after CMV antigen stimulation. The CDR3 DNA follows: TGTGCCAGCAGCGAGGATCCACCGGGACTAGCACCCGATACGCAGTATTTT. This encodes CASSEDPPGLAPDTQYF.